This T cell receptor beta chain was recorded in a study of T-cell memory formation after mild COVID-19. From the 5' RACE reads, TCRdb called clonotypes with MiXCR, one entry per CDR3 protein. This repertoire shows some 320,000 distinct CDR3 sequences, about 16% found once; its top ten account for more than 20%. This CDR3 contains 15 residues. The V gene's germline CDR1 is LNHNV and CDR2 YYDKDF (reference sequence). With V trimmed by 6 bases and J by 2 bases, 5 bases remained unmatched. This TCR derives from a man aged 18-30 years who had mild COVID-19 (a few samples of this study predate the infection). Cell type and time point are not known. The chain uses TRBV15 and TRBJ1-5; TRBD1 matches 9 bases. Specimen: PBMCs or a T cell subset sorted from them (not recorded which). In DNA form, the CDR3 reads TGTGCCACCAGTCCTCGGACAGGGGGCAATCAGCCCCAGCATTTT. Residues: CATSPRTGGNQPQHF.